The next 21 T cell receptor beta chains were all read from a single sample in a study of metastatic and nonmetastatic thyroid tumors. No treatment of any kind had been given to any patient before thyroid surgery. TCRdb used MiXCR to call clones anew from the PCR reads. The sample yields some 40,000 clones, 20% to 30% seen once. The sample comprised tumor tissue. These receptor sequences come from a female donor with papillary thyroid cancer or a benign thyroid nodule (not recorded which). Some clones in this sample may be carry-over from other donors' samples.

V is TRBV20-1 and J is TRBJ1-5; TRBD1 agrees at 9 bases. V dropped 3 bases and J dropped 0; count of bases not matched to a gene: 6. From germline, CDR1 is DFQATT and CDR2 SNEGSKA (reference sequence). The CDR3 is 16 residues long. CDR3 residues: CSASGGTGYSNQPQHF. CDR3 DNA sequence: TGCAGTGCTAGTGGGGGGACAGGGTATAGCAATCAGCCCCAGCATTTT.

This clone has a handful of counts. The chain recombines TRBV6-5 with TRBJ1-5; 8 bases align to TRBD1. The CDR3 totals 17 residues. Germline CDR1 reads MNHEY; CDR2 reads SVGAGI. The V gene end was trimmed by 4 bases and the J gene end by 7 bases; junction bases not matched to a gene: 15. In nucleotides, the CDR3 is TGTGCCAGCAGTTTGGGTACCCGAGGGACAGGTGGGCAGCCCCAGCATTTT. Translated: CASSLGTRGTGGQPQHF.

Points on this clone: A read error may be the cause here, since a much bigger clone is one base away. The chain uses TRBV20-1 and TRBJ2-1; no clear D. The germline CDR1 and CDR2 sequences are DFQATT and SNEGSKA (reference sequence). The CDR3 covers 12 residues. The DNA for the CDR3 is TGCAGTGCTAGCTACGTCTACAATGAGAAGTTCTTC. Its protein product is CSASYVYNEKFF.

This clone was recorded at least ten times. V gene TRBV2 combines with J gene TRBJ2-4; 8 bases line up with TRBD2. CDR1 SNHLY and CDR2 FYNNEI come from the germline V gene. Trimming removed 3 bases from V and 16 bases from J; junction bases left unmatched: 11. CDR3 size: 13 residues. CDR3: CASSDSSGRASYF. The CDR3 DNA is TGTGCCAGCAGTGACTCCTCCGGGAGGGCCTCATACTTC.

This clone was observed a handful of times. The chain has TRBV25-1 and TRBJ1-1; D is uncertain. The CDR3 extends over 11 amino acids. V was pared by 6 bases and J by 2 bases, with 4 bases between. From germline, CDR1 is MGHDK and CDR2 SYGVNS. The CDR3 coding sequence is TGTGCCAGCAGGGATAACACTGAAGCTTTCTTT. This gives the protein CASRDNTEAFF.

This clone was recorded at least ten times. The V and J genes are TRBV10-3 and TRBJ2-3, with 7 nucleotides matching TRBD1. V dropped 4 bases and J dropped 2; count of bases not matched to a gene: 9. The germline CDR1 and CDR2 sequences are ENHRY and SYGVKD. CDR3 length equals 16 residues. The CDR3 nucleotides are TGTGCCATCAGTGGACAGGGAATCGGTAACACAGATACGCAGTATTTT. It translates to CAISGQGIGNTDTQYF.

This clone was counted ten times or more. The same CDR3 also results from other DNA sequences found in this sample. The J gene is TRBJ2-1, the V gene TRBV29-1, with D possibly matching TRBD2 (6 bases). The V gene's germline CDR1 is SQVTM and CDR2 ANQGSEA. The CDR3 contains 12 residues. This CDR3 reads CRAGSSYNEQFF. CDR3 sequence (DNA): TGCAGGGCGGGGTCCTCCTACAATGAGCAGTTCTTC.

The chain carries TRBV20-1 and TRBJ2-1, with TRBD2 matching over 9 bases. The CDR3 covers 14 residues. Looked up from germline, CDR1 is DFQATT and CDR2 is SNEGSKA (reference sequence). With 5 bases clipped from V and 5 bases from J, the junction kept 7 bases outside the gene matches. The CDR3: CSAGWVAGDNEQFF. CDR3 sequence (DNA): TGCAGTGCTGGGTGGGTAGCGGGAGACAATGAGCAGTTCTTC.

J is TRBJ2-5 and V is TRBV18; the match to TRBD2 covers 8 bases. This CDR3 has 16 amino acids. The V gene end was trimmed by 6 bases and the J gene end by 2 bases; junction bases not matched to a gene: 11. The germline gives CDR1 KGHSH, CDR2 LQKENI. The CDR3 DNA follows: TGTGCCAGCTCGCCAGGGACTAGTGATTTGCAAGAGACCCAGTACTTC. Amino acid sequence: CASSPGTSDLQETQYF.

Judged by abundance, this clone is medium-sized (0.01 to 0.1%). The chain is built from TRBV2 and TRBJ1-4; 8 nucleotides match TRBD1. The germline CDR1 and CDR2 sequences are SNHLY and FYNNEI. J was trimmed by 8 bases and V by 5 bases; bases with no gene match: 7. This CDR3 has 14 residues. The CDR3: CASSHRDRREKLFF. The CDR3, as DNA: TGTGCCAGCAGTCACCGGGACAGGAGAGAAAAACTGTTTTTT.

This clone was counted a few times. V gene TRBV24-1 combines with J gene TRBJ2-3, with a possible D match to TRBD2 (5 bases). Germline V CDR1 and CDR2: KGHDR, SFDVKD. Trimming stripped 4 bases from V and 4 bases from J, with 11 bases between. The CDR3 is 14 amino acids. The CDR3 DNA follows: TGTGCCACCAGTGACCCCATGGGAGCAGATACGCAGTATTTT. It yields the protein CATSDPMGADTQYF.

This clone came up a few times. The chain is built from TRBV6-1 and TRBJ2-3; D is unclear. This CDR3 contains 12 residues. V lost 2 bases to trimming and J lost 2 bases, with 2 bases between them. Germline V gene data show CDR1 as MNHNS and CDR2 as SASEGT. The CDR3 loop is CASSELTDTQYF. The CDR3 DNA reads TGTGCCAGCAGTGAACTCACAGATACGCAGTATTTT.

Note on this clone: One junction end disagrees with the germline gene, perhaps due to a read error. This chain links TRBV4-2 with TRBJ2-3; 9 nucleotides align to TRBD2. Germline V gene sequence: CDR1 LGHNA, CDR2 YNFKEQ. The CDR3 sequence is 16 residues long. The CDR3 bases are TGTGCCAGCAGCGCACCCCAGACTAGCGGCACAGATAAGCAGTATTTT. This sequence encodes CASSAPQTSGTDKQYF.

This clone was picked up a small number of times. The CDR3 coding sequence is TGTGCCAGCAGAGGGTACTACGAGCAGTACTTC. This encodes CASRGYYEQYF. V usage is TRBV2 and J usage is TRBJ2-7, with D unresolved. The CDR3 covers 11 residues. CDR1 is SNHLY and CDR2 is FYNNEI in the germline V gene. Trimming shortened V by 6 bases and J by 3 bases, and 6 bases separated the two germline ends.

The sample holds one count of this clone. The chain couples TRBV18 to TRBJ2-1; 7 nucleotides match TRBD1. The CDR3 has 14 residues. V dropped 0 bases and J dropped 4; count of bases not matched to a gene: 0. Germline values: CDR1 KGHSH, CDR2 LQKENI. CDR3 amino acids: CASSPPGQYNEQFF. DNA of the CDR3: TGTGCCAGCTCACCACCGGGACAGTACAATGAGCAGTTCTTC. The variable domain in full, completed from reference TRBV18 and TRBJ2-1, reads NAGVMQNPRHLVRRRGQEARLRCSPMKGHSHVYWYRQLPEEGLKFMVYLQKENIIDESGMPKERFSAEFPKEGPSILRIQQVVRGDSAAYFCASSPPGQYNEQFFGPGTRLTVL.

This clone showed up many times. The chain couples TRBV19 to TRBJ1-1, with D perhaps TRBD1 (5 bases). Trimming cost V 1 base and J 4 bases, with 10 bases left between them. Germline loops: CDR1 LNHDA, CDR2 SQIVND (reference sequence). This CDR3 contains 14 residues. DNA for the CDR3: TGTGCCAGTAGTATAGGAGGCGGGGGCACTGAAGCTTTCTTT. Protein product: CASSIGGGGTEAFF.

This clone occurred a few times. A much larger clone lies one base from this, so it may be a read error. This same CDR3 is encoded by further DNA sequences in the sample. The CDR3 sequence is CGAPVGRALADTQYF. CDR3 sequence (DNA): TGCGGTGCTCCCGTGGGACGGGCTTTAGCGGATACGCAGTATTTT. The chain has TRBV20-1 and TRBJ2-3; either TRBD1 or TRBD2 may fit D (5 bases each). Looked up from germline, CDR1 is DFQATT and CDR2 is SNEGSKA (reference sequence). The CDR3 extends over 15 amino acids.

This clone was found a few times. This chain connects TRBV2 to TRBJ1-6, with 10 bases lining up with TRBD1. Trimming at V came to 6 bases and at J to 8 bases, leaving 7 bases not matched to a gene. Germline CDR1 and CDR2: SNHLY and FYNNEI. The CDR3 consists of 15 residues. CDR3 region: CASSRDRGLDSPLHF. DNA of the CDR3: TGTGCCAGCAGCAGAGACAGGGGGCTGGATTCACCCCTCCACTTT.

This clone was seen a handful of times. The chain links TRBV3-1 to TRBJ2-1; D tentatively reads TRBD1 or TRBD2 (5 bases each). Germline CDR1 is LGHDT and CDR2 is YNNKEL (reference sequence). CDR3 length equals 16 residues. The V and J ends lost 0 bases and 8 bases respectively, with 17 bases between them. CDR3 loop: CASSQEYSGRGYEQFF. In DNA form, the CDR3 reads TGTGCCAGCAGCCAAGAGTACAGCGGAAGGGGCTATGAGCAGTTCTTC.

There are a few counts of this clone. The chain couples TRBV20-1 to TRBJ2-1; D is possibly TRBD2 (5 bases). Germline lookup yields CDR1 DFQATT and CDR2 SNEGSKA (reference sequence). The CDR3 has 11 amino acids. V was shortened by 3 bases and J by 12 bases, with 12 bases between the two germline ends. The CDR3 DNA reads TGCAGTGCTAGGCAGTCTAGCACGCAGTTCTTC. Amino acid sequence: CSARQSSTQFF.

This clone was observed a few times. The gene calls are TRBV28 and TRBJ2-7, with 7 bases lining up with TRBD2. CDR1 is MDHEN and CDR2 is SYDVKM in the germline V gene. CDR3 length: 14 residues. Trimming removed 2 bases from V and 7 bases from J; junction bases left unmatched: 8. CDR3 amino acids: CASSLGRARREQYF. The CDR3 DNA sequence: TGTGCCAGCAGTTTAGGGAGGGCTCGCCGGGAGCAGTACTTC.